This passage covers 4 T cell receptor beta chains from one sample sequenced in a study of blood T cell repertoires in COVID-19. Sequenced by immunoSEQ multiplex PCR; TCRdb stores in-frame clones only, minus some. The table has 65,000 to 90,000 clones, 70% to 90% seen once; the top ten hold 6.5% to 8.5%. Sequences were obtained from peripheral blood. All receptors derive from a man between 25 and 39 years old with acute or convalescent COVID-19.

The V gene is TRBV19, the J gene TRBJ1-2; tentatively, D is TRBD1 (6 bases). The length of the CDR3 is 12 residues. CDR1 is LNHDA, CDR2 SQIVND, per germline (reference sequence). V lost 7 bases and J 4 bases, leaving 10 bases between the germline ends. The CDR3 here is CASNDRIYGYTF. CDR3 bases: TGTGCCAGTAACGACAGGATCTATGGCTACACCTTC. The full variable domain, completed using reference TRBV19 and TRBJ1-2, is DGGITQSPKYLFRKEGQNVTLSCEQNLNHDAMYWYRQDPGQGLRLIYYSQIVNDFQKGDIAEGYSVSREKKESFPLTVTSAQKNPTAFYLCASNDRIYGYTFGSGTRLTVV.

This chain uses TRBV5-1 with TRBJ1-1, with 8 bases identical to TRBD1. The CDR3 is 16 amino acids. Germline V gene sequence: CDR1 SGHRS, CDR2 YFSETQ. V lost 5 bases to trimming and J lost 0 bases; unmatched junction nucleotides: 9. The CDR3 region has the DNA TGCGCCAGCAGGCCTACGGGACAGGCTATGAACACTGAAGCTTTCTTT. It translates to CASRPTGQAMNTEAFF.

This clone was seen just once. The chain employs TRBV7-9 and TRBJ2-7; TRBD1 matches at 7 bases. The CDR3 loop spans 15 amino acids. Per germline, CDR1 SEHNR and CDR2 FQNEAQ (reference sequence). Losses at the gene ends were 5 bases for V and 0 bases for J; bases not matched to a gene: 7. CDR3 protein: CASSTTGVSSYEQYF. For the CDR3, the DNA is TGTGCCAGCAGCACCACAGGGGTCAGCTCCTACGAGCAGTACTTC.

The chain joins TRBV4-2 to TRBJ2-7, with 14 bases identical to TRBD2. The CDR3 sequence is 18 residues long. Germline V gene data show CDR1 as LGHNA and CDR2 as YNFKEQ. The V gene end was trimmed by 1 base and the J gene end by 0 bases; junction bases not matched to a gene: 5. CDR3 sequence reads: CASSQATGTSGSSYEQYF. The CDR3 coding sequence is TGTGCCAGCAGCCAAGCAACCGGGACTAGCGGGAGCTCCTACGAGCAGTACTTC.